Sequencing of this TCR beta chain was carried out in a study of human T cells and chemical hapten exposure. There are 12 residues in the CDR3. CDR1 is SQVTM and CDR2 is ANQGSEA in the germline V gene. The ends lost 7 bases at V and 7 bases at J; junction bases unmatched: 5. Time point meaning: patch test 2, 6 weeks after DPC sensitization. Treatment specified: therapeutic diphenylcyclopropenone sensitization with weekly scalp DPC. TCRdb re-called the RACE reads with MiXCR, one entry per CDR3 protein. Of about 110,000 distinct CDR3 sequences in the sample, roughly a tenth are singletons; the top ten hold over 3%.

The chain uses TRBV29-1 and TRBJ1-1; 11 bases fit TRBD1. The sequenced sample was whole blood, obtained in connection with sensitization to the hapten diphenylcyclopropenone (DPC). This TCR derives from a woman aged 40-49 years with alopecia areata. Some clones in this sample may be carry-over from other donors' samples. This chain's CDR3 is CSAGTGGFEAFF. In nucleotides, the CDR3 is TGCAGCGCCGGGACAGGGGGATTTGAAGCTTTCTTT.